This T cell receptor beta chain emerged from a study of shared clonotypes between healthy human individuals. Replicate PCRs for sorted subsets used around 200 ng DNA; this equaled around 28,000 T cell genomes. Libraries were prepared by immunoSEQ multiplex PCR; TCRdb keeps only in-frame clonotypes and omits some of them. The table has under 750,000 clones, approximately 77% seen once. Germline loops: CDR1 MGHRA, CDR2 YSYEKL. The CDR3 consists of 16 residues. V shed 1 base and J 5 bases; nucleotides not matched to a gene: 6. The material sequenced was memory CD4+ T cells sorted from blood. Indicated subset: CD45RA-negative fraction. The receptor's source is a woman aged 25 to 45 in good health. The chain carries TRBV4-1 and TRBJ2-1; 9 nucleotides match TRBD2. CDR3: CASSQVPTSGHNEQFF. For the CDR3, the DNA is TGCGCCAGCAGCCAAGTTCCGACTAGCGGCCACAATGAGCAGTTCTTC.